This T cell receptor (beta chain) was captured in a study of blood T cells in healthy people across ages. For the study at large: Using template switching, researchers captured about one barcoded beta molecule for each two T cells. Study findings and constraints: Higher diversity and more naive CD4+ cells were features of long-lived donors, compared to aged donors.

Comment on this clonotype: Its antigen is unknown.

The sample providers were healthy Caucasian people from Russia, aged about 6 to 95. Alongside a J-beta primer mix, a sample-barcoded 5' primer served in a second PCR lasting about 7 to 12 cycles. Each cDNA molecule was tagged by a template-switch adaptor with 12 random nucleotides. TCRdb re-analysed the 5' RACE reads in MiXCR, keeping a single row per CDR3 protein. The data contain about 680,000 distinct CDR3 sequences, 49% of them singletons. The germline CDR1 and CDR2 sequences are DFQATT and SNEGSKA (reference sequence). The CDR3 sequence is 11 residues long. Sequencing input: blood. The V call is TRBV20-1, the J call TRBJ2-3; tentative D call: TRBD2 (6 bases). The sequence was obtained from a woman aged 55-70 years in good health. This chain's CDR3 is CRSGRSDTQYF. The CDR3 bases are TGCAGGAGTGGGAGGTCGGATACGCAGTATTTT.